This T cell receptor beta chain was documented in a study of lymphopenia after photon versus proton radiotherapy. For this clone: Its target is not known.

Sequencing used immunoSEQ multiplex PCR; TCRdb keeps in-frame clones, though not all of them. The repertoire holds about 45,000 clones, with about 85% as singletons. There are 15 residues in the CDR3. Germline CDR1 is MGHRA and CDR2 is YSYEKL. The V gene lost 0 bases and the J gene lost 6 bases, with 12 bases spanning the gap. Study-level results: After lymphocyte nadir, photon-treated repertoires showed oligoclonal expansion, especially CD8+ Temra. Relative stability marked proton patients; photon patients lost diversity and naive cells.

Here the sequenced sample was peripheral blood, taken from a patient treated with photon-based radiotherapy. The chain has TRBV4-1 and TRBJ1-5, with D hard to call. The TCR sequence derives from a man in his forties with gastric cancer. DNA for the CDR3: TGCGCCAGCAGCCAAGATGGCTCGGGGATTCAGCCCCAGCATTTT. It is translated as CASSQDGSGIQPQHF.